This TCR beta chain appears in the sequencing data of a study of cytomegalovirus exposure and HLA in healthy donors. Findings and limits, study-wide: Previous analysis showed most TCR beta V segments were productive about 87% or about 30% of the time. Immune exposure data for these donors was limited to CMV serostatus.

This PCR relied on a set of 60 Vbeta primers and 13 Jbeta primers. Study processing details: The count from a later analysis was about 80 million unique TCR beta chains, 9 million to 12 million of them shared. The method was immunoSEQ multiplex PCR; TCRdb's version includes in-frame clones alone and lacks a portion of them. That table furnishes V, J and clone size, whereas the DNA furnished D and trimming. The data hold 170,000 or so clones, with 70% to 85% observed a single time. Trimming cost V 2 bases and J 0 bases; bases outside gene matches: 12. The V gene's germline CDR1 is SGHTA and CDR2 FQGTGA. This CDR3 comprises 20 residues. Healthy people donating bone marrow made up the donors. Comments on this clone: Its target is unknown.

The sequence was collected from a man younger than 30 in good health and CMV-seronegative. Material: PBMCs. V is TRBV7-3 and J is TRBJ2-1; 11 bases line up with TRBD2. CDR3 nucleotides: TGTGCCAGCAGCTTAGGGGTACGTCTAGCGGGGGGTAGCTCCTACAATGAGCAGTTCTTC. Protein sequence: CASSLGVRLAGGSSYNEQFF.